The clone carrying this T cell receptor (beta chain) appeared once. The germline V gene has CDR1 KGHDR and CDR2 SFDVKD. This CDR3 is 13 amino acids long. V was trimmed by 9 bases and J by 5 bases, leaving 13 bases between them. Clones were read by immunoSEQ multiplex PCR, and TCRdb kept only the in-frame ones, dropping some. The table has about 90,000 clones, about nine tenths seen once; the top ten hold 0.47%. This specimen comes from a study of blood T cell repertoires in COVID-19. About the research overall: PBMCs, B-cell-depleted T cells, or T cells were the source of the cDNA or gDNA that made up the material.

This receptor was taken from a man aged 55-75 years with acute or convalescent COVID-19. The V call is TRBV24-1, the J call TRBJ2-1, with D tentatively TRBD1 (6 bases). Specimen: peripheral blood. CDR3 coding DNA: TGTGCCACCCAGGGGATTACCAACAATGAGCAGTTCTTC. Its translation is CATQGITNNEQFF.